This T cell receptor beta chain was recovered during a study of T cell responses to AZD1222 COVID-19 vaccine. Libraries were prepared by immunoSEQ multiplex PCR; TCRdb keeps only in-frame clonotypes and omits some of them. The sample lists fewer than 150,000 clones, around nine tenths occurring once. This specimen was peripheral blood, taken 28 days after the second AZD1222 dose. The source of this sequence is an adult who received the AZD1222 COVID-19 vaccine.

CDR3 nucleotides: TGTGCCAGCAGCTTAGGGTCCAGCAATGAGCAGTTCTTC. It codes for CASSLGSSNEQFF. V and J are TRBV5-5 and TRBJ2-1; D remains ambiguous. The CDR3 covers 13 residues. V lost 2 bases and J lost 6, with 9 bases in between. CDR1 and CDR2 from the germline V gene are SGHKS and YYEKEE (reference sequence).